The 29 T cell receptor beta chains in this list originate from one sample, sequenced in a study of blood T cell repertoires in COVID-19. Here immunoSEQ multiplex PCR was the method, and the copy in TCRdb shows in-frame clones only, minus some. The table has roughly 15,000 clones, less than 90% seen once. The sequenced material came from peripheral blood. The source is a man aged 50 to 59 with active COVID-19.

This chain links TRBV28 with TRBJ2-1, with D hard to call. This CDR3 contains 15 residues. V lost 2 bases to trimming and J lost 1 base, with 9 bases between them. The germline V gene encodes CDR1 MDHEN and CDR2 SYDVKM. CDR3 loop: CASSLLSVSYNEQFF. The CDR3 bases are TGTGCCAGCAGTTTACTTTCTGTTTCCTACAATGAGCAGTTCTTC.

The V gene is TRBV21-1, the J gene TRBJ2-7; TRBD1 was called by the table and not checked on the DNA. TRBV21-1 is given as a pseudogene. This CDR3 is built from 15 residues. CDR3 region: CASTGGQVFPYEQYF. CDR3 in DNA: TGTGCCAGCACCGGGGGACAGGTTTTTCCCTACGAGCAGTACTTC.

This clone came up once. The V gene is TRBV12-5, the J gene TRBJ2-7, with D possibly matching TRBD1 (5 bases). CDR1 and CDR2 from the germline V gene are LGHNT and FRNRAP. Trimming stripped 3 bases from V and 3 bases from J, with 9 bases between. The CDR3 runs 13 residues. CDR3 region: CASGFDSNYEQYF. The CDR3 coding sequence is TGTGCTAGTGGTTTCGACAGCAACTACGAGCAGTACTTC.

This rearrangement joins TRBV29-1 to TRBJ2-3; D is perhaps TRBD2 (6 bases). This CDR3 has 16 residues. CDR1 is SQVTM, CDR2 ANQGSEA, per germline. V was trimmed by 1 base and J by 4 bases, leaving 18 bases between them. CDR3 sequence: CSVEGTLRDAADTQYF. In nucleotides, the CDR3 is TGCAGCGTTGAAGGGACCCTGCGGGACGCGGCAGATACGCAGTATTTT.

The chain combines TRBV2 with TRBJ1-6; 9 nucleotides match TRBD1. J was trimmed by 9 bases and V by 6 bases; bases with no gene match: 6. The germline CDR1 and CDR2 sequences are SNHLY and FYNNEI. The CDR3 covers 14 residues. CDR3 DNA: TGTGCCAGCAGCCGGGGACAGGGCTTTTCACCCCTCCACTTT. Translation gives CASSRGQGFSPLHF.

The chain employs TRBV27 and TRBJ2-7; the D gene is possibly TRBD1 (6 bases). The CDR3 extends over 11 amino acids. Trimming shortened V by 8 bases and J by 6 bases, and 11 bases separated the two germline ends. The V gene's germline CDR1 is MNHEY and CDR2 SMNVEV (reference sequence). The CDR3 DNA reads TGTGCCAGCCGGAGAGGGGGCGAGCAGTACTTC. This encodes CASRRGGEQYF.

The chain employs TRBV7-9 and TRBJ2-2; TRBD2 matches 9 bases. The germline gives CDR1 SEHNR, CDR2 FQNEAQ (reference sequence). CDR3 size: 15 residues. J was trimmed by 7 bases and V by 3 bases; bases with no gene match: 6. The CDR3 here is CASSFSGSIDGELFF. As DNA, the CDR3 is TGTGCCAGCAGCTTTAGCGGGAGTATCGACGGGGAGCTGTTTTTT. Filled out from reference TRBV7-9 and TRBJ2-2, the complete variable domain reads DTGVSQNPRHKITKRGQNVTFRCDPISEHNRLYWYRQTLGQGPEFLTYFQNEAQLEKSRLLSDRFSAERPKGSFSTLEIQRTEQGDSAMYLCASSFSGSIDGELFFGEGSRLTVL.

This clone was counted once. At one of its ends the junction is not consistent with the germline gene, which may arise from a read error. This chain joins TRBV7-7 and TRBJ2-3; no firm D call. Germline loops: CDR1 SSHAT, CDR2 FNYEAQ (reference sequence). The CDR3 has 14 amino acids. CDR3 coding DNA: TGTGCTAGCAGCTTAGGGCCGAGCACAGATACGCAGTATTTT. As protein: CASSLGPSTDTQYF. The full variable domain, its missing parts supplied by reference TRBV7-7 and TRBJ2-3, is GAGVSQSPRYKVTKRGQDVTLRCDPISSHATLYWYQQALGQGPEFLTYFNYEAQPDKSGLPSDRFSAERPEGSISTLTIQRTEQRDSAMYRCASSLGPSTDTQYFGPGTRLTVL.

The chain is built from TRBV9 and TRBJ2-2, with D possibly TRBD1 on 6 matching bases. CDR3 length equals 13 residues. The V end was cut by 3 bases, the J end by 5 bases, with 8 bases between. Germline assignment: CDR1 SGDLS and CDR2 YYNGEE. Here the CDR3 reads CASSGRGTGELFF. In DNA form, the CDR3 reads TGTGCCAGCAGCGGAAGGGGGACCGGGGAGCTGTTTTTT.

J is TRBJ2-7 and V is TRBV18; TRBD1 matches 7 bases. CDR3 length: 17 amino acids. Trimming took 0 bases from V and 4 from J; bases not matched to a gene: 12. The germline V gene encodes CDR1 KGHSH and CDR2 LQKENI. The CDR3 is CASSPPKSTGKFYEQYF. The CDR3, as DNA: TGTGCCAGCTCACCACCTAAGTCGACAGGGAAATTTTACGAGCAGTACTTC.

V and J are TRBV2 and TRBJ2-7; 9 bases line up with TRBD1. CDR3 length: 15 amino acids. The trim removed 0 bases at V and 6 bases at J, leaving 6 bases unmatched. The germline V gene has CDR1 SNHLY and CDR2 FYNNEI. The CDR3 sequence is CASSEALGQGPEQYF. Written as DNA, the CDR3 is TGTGCCAGCAGTGAAGCGTTGGGACAGGGACCCGAGCAGTACTTC.

The V call is TRBV27, the J call TRBJ2-2; D possibly corresponds to TRBD1 (5 bases). CDR1 is MNHEY and CDR2 is SMNVEV in the germline V gene (reference sequence). V gave up 5 bases and J gave up 2 bases, with 9 bases separating them. The CDR3 spans 14 residues. The CDR3 loop is CASSPTGNTGELFF. DNA for the CDR3: TGTGCCAGCAGTCCAACAGGAAACACCGGGGAGCTGTTTTTT.

This rearrangement joins TRBV27 to TRBJ2-1, with 9 bases fitting TRBD2. Germline values: CDR1 MNHEY, CDR2 SMNVEV (reference sequence). The CDR3 is 16 residues long. The junction had 7 bases not matched to a gene; V was cut back by 5 bases and J by 2 bases. The CDR3 loop is CASSQTSGAPYNEQFF. The CDR3 nucleotides read TGTGCCAGCAGTCAGACTAGCGGAGCACCCTACAATGAGCAGTTCTTC.

The V and J genes are TRBV27 and TRBJ2-5; perhaps TRBD1 as D (6 bases). Trimming removed 6 bases at V and 2 bases at J, with 16 bases between. The CDR3 covers 15 residues. In germline, CDR1 is MNHEY, CDR2 SMNVEV (reference sequence). The CDR3, as DNA: TGTGCCAGCAGGATGGCAGGGGAGATTCAAGAGACCCAGTACTTC. Amino acid sequence: CASRMAGEIQETQYF.

The chain links TRBV9 to TRBJ2-1; 16 bases are a match to TRBD2. V lost 1 base, J lost 8 bases, and 3 bases stayed unmatched. Germline CDR1 and CDR2: SGDLS and YYNGEE. This CDR3 is built from 16 residues. The CDR3 protein is CASSVTGLAGGDEQFF. The DNA for the CDR3 is TGTGCCAGCAGCGTAACGGGACTAGCGGGAGGGGATGAGCAGTTCTTC. Full variable domain (rest looked up from reference TRBV9 and TRBJ2-1): DSGVTQTPKHLITATGQRVTLRCSPRSGDLSVYWYQQSLDQGLQFLIQYYNGEERAKGNILERFSAQQFPDLHSELNLSSLELGDSALYFCASSVTGLAGGDEQFFGPGTRLTVL.

The chain uses TRBV7-6 and TRBJ1-5, with 9 bases aligning to TRBD1. Germline lookup yields CDR1 SGHVS and CDR2 FNYEAQ. J lost 6 bases, V lost 1 base, and 4 bases had no gene match. This CDR3 has 15 residues. CDR3 sequence (DNA): TGTGCCAGCAGCTTAGAGGGGACAGGGTTTCAGCCCCAGCATTTT. Encoded protein: CASSLEGTGFQPQHF.

V is TRBV28 and J is TRBJ2-7; D is unclear. The CDR3 spans 13 residues. V was trimmed by 0 bases and J by 7 bases, leaving 10 bases between them. The germline gives CDR1 MDHEN, CDR2 SYDVKM. CDR3 region: CASSLWQAFEQYF. The CDR3 nucleotides read TGTGCCAGCAGTTTATGGCAGGCCTTTGAGCAGTACTTC.

In its sample, this clone was seen once. The chain has TRBV5-4 and TRBJ1-2; 7 nucleotides align to TRBD1. The ends lost 4 bases at V and 1 base at J; junction bases unmatched: 10. This CDR3 is built from 16 residues. CDR1 and CDR2 (germline): SGHNT, YYREEE (reference sequence). The CDR3 bases are TGTGCCAGCAGCGAACAGACGACAGGGAGTAACTATGGCTACACCTTC. Protein: CASSEQTTGSNYGYTF.

The genes are TRBV7-3 and TRBJ1-6; TRBD1 aligns across 7 bases. Germline V gene lookup returns CDR1 SGHTA and CDR2 FQGTGA. The V segment lost 2 bases and the J segment 6 bases; nucleotides outside the gene matches: 1. The CDR3 extends over 14 amino acids. The CDR3 loop is CASSLGTANSPLHF. DNA of the CDR3: TGTGCCAGCAGCTTAGGGACAGCTAATTCACCCCTCCACTTT.

This sequence joins TRBV28 and TRBJ2-2, with D unresolved. Germline V gives CDR1 MDHEN, CDR2 SYDVKM. This CDR3 comprises 15 residues. V was cut by 3 bases and J by 0 bases, with 8 bases left in between. CDR3 in DNA: TGTGCCAGCAGTTTCACCAGTGCGAACACCGGGGAGCTGTTTTTT. Translated, it gives CASSFTSANTGELFF.

This clone was seen only once. J is TRBJ2-3 and V is TRBV11-2; 7 bases are a match to TRBD1. V dropped 4 bases and J dropped 2; count of bases not matched to a gene: 6. The germline V gene encodes CDR1 SGHAT and CDR2 FQNNGV. This CDR3 comprises 15 residues. DNA for the CDR3: TGTGCCAGCAGCTACTCCGGGACAGACACAGATACGCAGTATTTT. It is translated as CASSYSGTDTDTQYF.

The rearrangement uses TRBV19 and TRBJ2-5; 11 nucleotides align to TRBD2. CDR1 and CDR2 from the germline V gene are LNHDA and SQIVND (reference sequence). V was pared by 5 bases and J by 1 base, with 12 bases of the junction left unmatched. This CDR3 has 18 amino acids. CDR3 loop: CASSDYLAGGKSQETQYF. The CDR3 region has the DNA TGTGCCAGTAGTGACTATCTAGCGGGAGGAAAGAGCCAAGAGACCCAGTACTTC. Complete variable domain (other parts from reference TRBV19 and TRBJ2-5): DGGITQSPKYLFRKEGQNVTLSCEQNLNHDAMYWYRQDPGQGLRLIYYSQIVNDFQKGDIAEGYSVSREKKESFPLTVTSAQKNPTAFYLCASSDYLAGGKSQETQYFGPGTRLLVL.

V gene TRBV4-2 combines with J gene TRBJ2-7; TRBD2 aligns across 12 bases. This CDR3 has 15 residues. Looked up from germline, CDR1 is LGHNA and CDR2 is YNFKEQ. V lost 1 base and J lost 3; bases outside the gene matches: 1. The CDR3: CASSQVTSGSYEQYF. The CDR3, as DNA: TGTGCCAGCAGCCAAGTGACTAGCGGGAGCTACGAGCAGTACTTC.

J is TRBJ2-1 and V is TRBV11-3, with D perhaps TRBD2 (5 bases). Per the germline V gene, CDR1 is SGHNT and CDR2 is YENEEA. Trimming left V 5 bases short and J 0 bases short, with 11 bases between. The CDR3 consists of 15 residues. This CDR3 is CASSRLGSSYNEQFF. As DNA, the CDR3 is TGTGCCAGCAGCCGTTTGGGGAGCTCCTACAATGAGCAGTTCTTC.

This clone was counted a few times. This chain links TRBV19 with TRBJ2-1, with 11 nucleotides matching TRBD2. Germline V lookup: CDR1 LNHDA, CDR2 SQIVND (reference sequence). There are 14 residues in the CDR3. V trimming: 7 bases; J trimming: 8 bases; junction bases outside the gene matches: 7. The CDR3 DNA is TGTGCCAGTAATCTAGCGGGAGGACTGGATGAGCAGTTCTTC. It translates to CASNLAGGLDEQFF.

The rearrangement links TRBV3-1 (or the pseudogene TRBV3-2) to TRBJ2-3; TRBD2 aligns across 16 bases. Looked up from germline, CDR1 is LGHDT and CDR2 is YNNKEL (reference sequence). J lost 7 bases, V lost 3 bases, and 16 bases had no gene match. This CDR3 has 20 residues. The CDR3 protein is CASSQTGTSGREYNKNTQYF. The CDR3 DNA is TGTGCCAGCAGCCAGACCGGGACTAGCGGGAGGGAATATAATAAAAATACGCAGTATTTT.

V and J are TRBV2 and TRBJ1-1; 9 bases align to TRBD1. The germline V gene encodes CDR1 SNHLY and CDR2 FYNNEI. V shed 6 bases, J shed 6 bases, and the junction held 8 bases outside the gene matches. This CDR3 contains 14 residues. The CDR3 nucleotides read TGTGCCAGCAGGGGGGCAAGACAGGGGGCTGAAGCTTTCTTT. Translating it yields CASRGARQGAEAFF. Based on the CDR3 plus reference TRBV2 and TRBJ1-1, the full variable domain is EPEVTQTPSHQVTQMGQEVILRCVPISNHLYFYWYRQILGQKVEFLVSFYNNEISEKSEIFDDQFSVERPDGSNFTLKIRSTKLEDSAMYFCASRGARQGAEAFFGQGTRLTVV.

The chain has TRBV29-1 and TRBJ2-7; 10 nucleotides line up with TRBD2. CDR3 length: 11 amino acids. CDR1 SQVTM and CDR2 ANQGSEA come from the germline V gene. J was trimmed by 7 bases and V by 8 bases; bases with no gene match: 5. The CDR3 nucleotides read TGCAGCTCTCGGACTAGCGGTGAGCAGTACTTC. Protein product: CSSRTSGEQYF.

The chain employs TRBV27 and TRBJ2-5; the match to TRBD1 covers 9 bases. V was clipped by 4 bases and J by 5 bases; unmatched bases: 5. Per the germline V gene, CDR1 is MNHEY and CDR2 is SMNVEV (reference sequence). The length of the CDR3 is 14 residues. CDR3 loop: CASSSGQGVETQYF. The CDR3 DNA reads TGTGCCAGCAGTTCGGGACAGGGTGTTGAGACCCAGTACTTC.